The present T cell receptor (beta chain) was sequenced within a study of vaccination and CD4 T cells after COVID-19. Background on the study: Two-dose vaccination with either BNT162b2 or mRNA-1273 was given to participants.

Only a few counts were recorded for this clonotype. Antigen specificity is unknown. Germline-derived CDR1 and CDR2 are DFQATT and SNEGSKA (reference sequence). There are 15 residues in the CDR3. The trim removed 2 bases at V and 2 bases at J, leaving 7 bases unmatched. With the Oncomine TCR Beta short-read assay, DNA from cultured CD4+ T cells was sequenced. A single record per CDR3 protein comes from TCRdb applying MiXCR to the PCR reads. There are 9,500 to 10,000 distinct CDR3 sequences in the sample; around 37% occur only once, and more than 15% lies in the top ten. Sample treatment: roughly 10-day PBMC culture with coronavirus spike peptide pools or control peptides (ViraFEST assay).

This chain connects TRBV20-1 to TRBJ2-3, with 7 bases identical to TRBD2. Sequencing was performed on CD4+ T cells from blood, cultured in vitro. This receptor was obtained from a human donor who had recovered from COVID-19. CDR3 in amino acids: CSARRSSGFTDTQYF. The CDR3 DNA reads as TGCAGTGCTAGACGGAGTAGCGGGTTCACAGATACGCAGTATTTT.